This T cell receptor beta chain was sequenced during a study of T cells in Graves' hyperthyroidism and ophthalmopathy. Amplification targeted TCR beta CDR3 regions from RNA transcripts. An initial round of RT-PCR targeting the TCR CDR3 relied on the HTBI primer set. TCRdb reanalysed the multiplex PCR reads using MiXCR and keeps one entry per CDR3 protein. The table lists hundreds of thousands of distinct CDR3 sequences, over 35% of them singletons. This CDR3 comprises 10 residues. The V end was cut by 8 bases, the J end by 2 bases, with 3 bases between. Germline CDR1 reads ENHRY; CDR2 reads SYGVKD. This clonotype occurred many times.

The origin of this receptor is a man aged 18 to 29 with Graves' hyperthyroidism. Material: blood. The chain has TRBV10-3 and TRBJ2-5; D is uncertain. The CDR3 DNA is TGTGCCATCGGTCAAGAGACCCAGTACTTC. Translated: CAIGQETQYF.